A single sample is the source of the 6 T cell receptor beta chains below, sequenced in a study of T cells in Graves' hyperthyroidism and ophthalmopathy. TCR beta CDR3 regions were amplified from RNA transcripts. First-round RT-PCR targeting the TCR CDR3 was performed with the HTBI primer set. TCRdb fed the multiplex PCR reads into MiXCR, producing one record per CDR3 protein. The table has approximately 600,000 distinct CDR3 sequences, about 17% seen once; the top ten hold around 3.9%. The sample was blood. All receptors derive from a woman aged 25 to 39 with Graves' hyperthyroidism.

Written as DNA, the CDR3 is TGTGCCAGCAGTACCCGGGCCTGGGGCTACGAGCAGTACTTC. Translation: CASSTRAWGYEQYF. The chain links TRBV6-1 to TRBJ2-7, with D unresolved. Germline V gene sequence: CDR1 MNHNS, CDR2 SASEGT. The CDR3 spans 14 residues. Trimming removed 5 bases at V and 3 bases at J, with 14 bases between.

In its sample, this clonotype was seen a few times. The V and J genes are TRBV18 and TRBJ1-5; unclear D gene. Between the trimmed V and J ends, which lost 4 bases and 0 bases, there was a span of 13 bases. Per germline, CDR1 KGHSH and CDR2 LQKENI. The length of the CDR3 is 16 residues. In DNA form, the CDR3 reads TGTGCCAGCTCACTGGGGTCACCTGGTAGCAATCAGCCCCAGCATTTT. It yields the protein CASSLGSPGSNQPQHF.

This clonotype has more than one count but fewer than ten. The chain has TRBV20-1 and TRBJ2-7; possible D gene TRBD2, 6 bases. Trimming cost V 1 base and J 5 bases, with 12 bases left between them. Germline V lookup: CDR1 DFQATT, CDR2 SNEGSKA (reference sequence). The CDR3 contains 13 residues. CDR3 loop: CSARVGAGHEQYF. CDR3 DNA: TGCAGTGCTAGAGTGGGTGCGGGACACGAGCAGTACTTC.

This clonotype was recorded many times. This chain connects TRBV7-2 to TRBJ2-7; D not resolved. The V end lost 1 base, the J end lost 6 bases, and 13 bases lay between the germline ends. This CDR3 has 14 residues. CDR1 is SGHTA, CDR2 FQGNSA, per germline. CDR3 in amino acids: CASSLDYRVREQYF. Here the CDR3 DNA reads TGTGCCAGCAGCTTAGACTATAGGGTACGCGAGCAGTACTTC. The full variable domain, in which reference TRBV7-2 and TRBJ2-7 provide the parts outside the CDR3, is GAGVSQSPSNKVTEKGKDVELRCDPISGHTALYWYRQSLGQGLEFLIYFQGNSAPDKSGLPSDRFSAERTGGSVSTLTIQRTQQEDSAVYLCASSLDYRVREQYFGPGTRLTVT.

Ten or more counts support this clonotype. V usage is TRBV24-1 and J usage is TRBJ1-1, with D unresolved. Per the germline V gene, CDR1 is KGHDR and CDR2 is SFDVKD. This CDR3 contains 13 residues. The germline V and J ends were trimmed by 1 base and 5 bases, with 7 bases remaining between them. The CDR3 nucleotides read TGTGCCACCAGTGATTTATGGGGAACTGAAGCTTTCTTT. It translates to CATSDLWGTEAFF.

This clonotype came up many times. The V gene is TRBV6-1, the J gene TRBJ1-5; 9 bases line up with TRBD1. CDR1 is MNHNS and CDR2 is SASEGT in the germline V gene. V dropped 6 bases and J dropped 0; count of bases not matched to a gene: 3. The length of the CDR3 is 15 residues. CDR3 coding DNA: TGTGCCAGCAGACAGGGGGCGTATAGCAATCAGCCCCAGCATTTT. This encodes CASRQGAYSNQPQHF.